This TCR beta chain was found in a study of blood T cell repertoires in COVID-19. The trim removed 5 bases at V and 5 bases at J, leaving 8 bases unmatched. Per germline, CDR1 LNHNV and CDR2 YYDKDF (reference sequence). The CDR3 runs 15 residues. Libraries were prepared by immunoSEQ multiplex PCR; TCRdb keeps only in-frame clonotypes and omits some of them. Here the sample spans over 120,000 clones, 80% being singletons. The receptor was isolated from a man aged 65 to 85 who had recovered from COVID-19. Specimen: peripheral blood. The chain uses TRBV15 and TRBJ1-5; 8 positions match TRBD1. In DNA, the CDR3 is TGTGCCACCAGCGGTAGACAGGGGAAAGATCAGCCCCAGCATTTT. This codes for CATSGRQGKDQPQHF.